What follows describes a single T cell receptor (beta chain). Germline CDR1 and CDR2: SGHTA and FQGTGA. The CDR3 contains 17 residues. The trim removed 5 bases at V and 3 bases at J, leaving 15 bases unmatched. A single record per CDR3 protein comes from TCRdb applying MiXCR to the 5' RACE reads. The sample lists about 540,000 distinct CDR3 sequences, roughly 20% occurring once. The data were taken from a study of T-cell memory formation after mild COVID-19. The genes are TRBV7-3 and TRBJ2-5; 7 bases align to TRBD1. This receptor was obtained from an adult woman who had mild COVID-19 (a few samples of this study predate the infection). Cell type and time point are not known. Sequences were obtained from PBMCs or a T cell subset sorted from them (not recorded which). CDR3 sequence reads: CASSPNVGGTAEETQYF. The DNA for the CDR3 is TGTGCCAGCAGCCCAAATGTGGGTGGGACAGCTGAAGAGACCCAGTACTTC.